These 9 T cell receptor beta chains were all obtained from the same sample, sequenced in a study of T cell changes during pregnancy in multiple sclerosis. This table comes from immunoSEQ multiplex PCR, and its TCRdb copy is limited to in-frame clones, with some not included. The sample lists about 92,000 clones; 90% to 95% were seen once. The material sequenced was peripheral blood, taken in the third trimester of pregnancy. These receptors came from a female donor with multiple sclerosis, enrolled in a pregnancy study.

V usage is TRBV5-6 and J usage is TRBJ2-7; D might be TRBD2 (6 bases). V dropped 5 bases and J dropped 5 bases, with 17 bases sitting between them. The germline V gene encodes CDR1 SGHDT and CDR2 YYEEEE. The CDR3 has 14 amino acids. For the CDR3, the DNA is TGTGCCAGCAGGCCCGGGAGTAAGTTGAACGAGCAGTACTTC. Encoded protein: CASRPGSKLNEQYF.

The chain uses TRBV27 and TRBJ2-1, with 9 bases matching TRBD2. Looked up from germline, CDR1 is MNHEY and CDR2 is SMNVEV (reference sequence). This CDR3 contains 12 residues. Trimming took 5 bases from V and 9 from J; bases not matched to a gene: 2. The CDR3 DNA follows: TGTGCCAGCAGTCCTAGCGGGGTTGAGCAGTTCTTC. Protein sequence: CASSPSGVEQFF.

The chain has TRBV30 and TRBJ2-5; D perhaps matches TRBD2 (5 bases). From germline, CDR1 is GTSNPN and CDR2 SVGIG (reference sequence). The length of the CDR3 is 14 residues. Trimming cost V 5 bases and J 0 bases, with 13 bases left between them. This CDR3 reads CAWSSREYQETQYF. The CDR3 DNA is TGTGCCTGGTCGTCAAGGGAGTACCAAGAGACCCAGTACTTC. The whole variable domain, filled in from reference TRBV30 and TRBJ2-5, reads SQTIHQWPATLVQPVGSPLSLECTVEGTSNPNLYWYRQAAGRGLQLLFYSVGIGQISSEVPQNLSASRPQDRQFILSSKKLLLSDSGFYLCAWSSREYQETQYFGPGTRLLVL.

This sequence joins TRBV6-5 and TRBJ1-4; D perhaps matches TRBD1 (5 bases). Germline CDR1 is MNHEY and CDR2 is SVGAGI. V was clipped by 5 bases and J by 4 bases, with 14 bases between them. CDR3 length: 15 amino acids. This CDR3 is CASSGPGYGNEKLFF. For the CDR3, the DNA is TGTGCCAGCAGTGGACCAGGGTATGGTAATGAAAAACTGTTTTTT.

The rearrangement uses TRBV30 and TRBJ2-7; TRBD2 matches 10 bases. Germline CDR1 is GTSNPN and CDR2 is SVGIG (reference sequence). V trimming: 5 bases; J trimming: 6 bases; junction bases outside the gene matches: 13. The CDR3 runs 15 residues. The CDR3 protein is CAWALTLAGAGEQYF. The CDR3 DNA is TGTGCCTGGGCCCTAACCCTAGCGGGAGCGGGCGAGCAGTACTTC.

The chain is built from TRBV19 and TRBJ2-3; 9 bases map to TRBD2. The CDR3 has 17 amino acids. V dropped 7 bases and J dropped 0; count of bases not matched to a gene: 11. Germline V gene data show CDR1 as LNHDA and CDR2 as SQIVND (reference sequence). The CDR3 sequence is CASNEGGRATSTDTQYF. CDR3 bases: TGTGCCAGTAATGAGGGCGGGAGGGCCACGAGCACAGATACGCAGTATTTT.

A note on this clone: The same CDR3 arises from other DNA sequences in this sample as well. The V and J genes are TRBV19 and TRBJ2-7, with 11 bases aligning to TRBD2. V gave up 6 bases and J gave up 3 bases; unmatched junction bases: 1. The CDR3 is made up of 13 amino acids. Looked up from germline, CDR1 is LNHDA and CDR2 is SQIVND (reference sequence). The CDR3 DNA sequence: TGTGCCAGTAGCACTAGCGGGAGCTACGAGCAGTACTTC. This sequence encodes CASSTSGSYEQYF.

CDR3: CASSPQGEVSKLFF. CDR3 nucleotide sequence: TGTGCCAGCAGTCCACAGGGGGAGGTGTCAAAACTGTTTTTT. The V and J genes are TRBV2 and TRBJ1-4, with 8 bases that match TRBD1. V shed 5 bases, J shed 10 bases, and the junction held 9 bases outside the gene matches. The CDR3 spans 14 residues. Germline assignment: CDR1 SNHLY and CDR2 FYNNEI.

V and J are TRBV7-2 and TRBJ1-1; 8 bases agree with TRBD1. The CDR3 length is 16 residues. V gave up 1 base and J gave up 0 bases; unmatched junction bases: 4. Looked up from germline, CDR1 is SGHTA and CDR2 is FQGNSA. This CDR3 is CASSLDRTGLNTEAFF. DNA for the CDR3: TGTGCCAGCAGCTTAGATCGGACAGGGTTGAACACTGAAGCTTTCTTT.